A selection of T cell receptor beta chains follows, all from one sample in a study of blood T cell repertoires in COVID-19. Method: immunoSEQ multiplex PCR; TCRdb's copy keeps in-frame clones and lacks some. The table lists about 160,000 clones, around 93% of them singletons. Sequences were obtained from peripheral blood. These receptors were obtained from a man younger than 45 with COVID-19, enrolled during active disease. Both conserved end residues are trimmed from each CDR3.

>TRBV21-1
ASKWDRGRCQPQH
>TRBV5-1
ASKESSGSYEQY
>TRBV12-5
ASGSDEKLF
>TRBV7-3
ASSFVGQGANTQY
>TRBV7-9
ASSQTSGRESGANVLT
>TRBV5-6
ASSLPSGETQY
>TRBV19
ASRGTGYNEQF
>TRBV18
ASSPEKGLETQY
>TRBV7-2
ASSLLAIYEQY
>TRBV6-5
ASSHGQRGDTEAF
>TRBV6-5
ASSETGYYGYT
>TRBV9
ASSVGNPQGMNGELF
>TRBV7-2
ASSFMNRPTYEQY
>TRBV20-1
SASRGSSAQETQY
>TRBV28
ASTGPDRGWNEQF
>TRBV7-8
ASSLGWDINYGYT
>TRBV5-1
ASSLGRLGESNTEAF
>TRBV24-1
ATSSGTVYEQY
>TRBV7-8
ASSLRQGTPYEQY
>TRBV7-2
ASSLLAWGRETQY
>TRBV6-4
ASSGQGDYNEQF
>TRBV29-1
SVEDTGGQY
>TRBV27
ASSLVAGQFRYTGELF
>TRBV6-2/TRBV6-3
ASSYFPSMNTEAF
>TRBV28
ASSEFRDRGPQPQH
>TRBV27
ASSISGTDTQY
>TRBV14
ASSQVKDRGFAEQY
>TRBV5-4
ASSPGLAKDTQY
>TRBV4-1
ASSLLFLSGTPSYNEQF
>TRBV18
ASSPIPTGSYQPQH
>TRBV5-1
ASSFVGQGGETQY
>TRBV7-2
ASSLVFDSSYEQY
>TRBV5-4
AGGQGPNSNTEAF
>TRBV11-2
ASSPSGGEQY
>TRBV4-1
ASSQEGAMNTEAF
>TRBV6-5
ASQGVGETQY
>TRBV6-2/TRBV6-3
ASSYAGEREAF
>TRBV9
ASSATGDSNQPQH
>TRBV7-2
ASSLIARGLSSYNSPLH
>TRBV7-9
ASSSDRGRLTIGTEAF
>TRBV6-2/TRBV6-3
ASSYTASALGYGYT
>TRBV6-2/TRBV6-3
ASSYEAGPSYEQY
>TRBV5-1
ASSLAKGTGATEAF
>TRBV5-1
ASSFGQSYEQY
>TRBV19
ASSMAVNTEAF
>TRBV7-9
ASSPDRSNYGYT
>TRBV7-6
ASSPEDFSETQY
>TRBV29-1
SVGLAGGSYEQY